This T cell receptor (beta chain) originates from a study of response to subunit inactivated influenza vaccine. Study outcomes and limitations: Few additional T cells are recruited per seasonal influenza vaccination, authors suggested.

TCRdb itself ran the RT-PCR reads through MiXCR, one entry per CDR3 protein. In the table there are 710,000 or so distinct CDR3 sequences, 15% to 18% of which are singletons. As regards this clonotype: What it recognizes is unknown.

The origin of this receptor is a man aged 50 or older who received an inactivated influenza vaccine. Sample: PBMCs from blood, taken roughly 12 days after vaccination.

The CDR3 sequence: CATSRDGTGSALYEQYF. In nucleotides, the CDR3 is TGTGCCACCAGCAGAGATGGGACAGGAAGTGCCCTCTACGAGCAGTACTTC. The chain employs TRBV15 and TRBJ2-7, with 8 bases that match TRBD1. V shed 0 bases and J 3 bases; nucleotides not matched to a gene: 10. The CDR3 runs to 17 residues. CDR1 and CDR2 from the germline V gene are LNHNV and YYDKDF (reference sequence).